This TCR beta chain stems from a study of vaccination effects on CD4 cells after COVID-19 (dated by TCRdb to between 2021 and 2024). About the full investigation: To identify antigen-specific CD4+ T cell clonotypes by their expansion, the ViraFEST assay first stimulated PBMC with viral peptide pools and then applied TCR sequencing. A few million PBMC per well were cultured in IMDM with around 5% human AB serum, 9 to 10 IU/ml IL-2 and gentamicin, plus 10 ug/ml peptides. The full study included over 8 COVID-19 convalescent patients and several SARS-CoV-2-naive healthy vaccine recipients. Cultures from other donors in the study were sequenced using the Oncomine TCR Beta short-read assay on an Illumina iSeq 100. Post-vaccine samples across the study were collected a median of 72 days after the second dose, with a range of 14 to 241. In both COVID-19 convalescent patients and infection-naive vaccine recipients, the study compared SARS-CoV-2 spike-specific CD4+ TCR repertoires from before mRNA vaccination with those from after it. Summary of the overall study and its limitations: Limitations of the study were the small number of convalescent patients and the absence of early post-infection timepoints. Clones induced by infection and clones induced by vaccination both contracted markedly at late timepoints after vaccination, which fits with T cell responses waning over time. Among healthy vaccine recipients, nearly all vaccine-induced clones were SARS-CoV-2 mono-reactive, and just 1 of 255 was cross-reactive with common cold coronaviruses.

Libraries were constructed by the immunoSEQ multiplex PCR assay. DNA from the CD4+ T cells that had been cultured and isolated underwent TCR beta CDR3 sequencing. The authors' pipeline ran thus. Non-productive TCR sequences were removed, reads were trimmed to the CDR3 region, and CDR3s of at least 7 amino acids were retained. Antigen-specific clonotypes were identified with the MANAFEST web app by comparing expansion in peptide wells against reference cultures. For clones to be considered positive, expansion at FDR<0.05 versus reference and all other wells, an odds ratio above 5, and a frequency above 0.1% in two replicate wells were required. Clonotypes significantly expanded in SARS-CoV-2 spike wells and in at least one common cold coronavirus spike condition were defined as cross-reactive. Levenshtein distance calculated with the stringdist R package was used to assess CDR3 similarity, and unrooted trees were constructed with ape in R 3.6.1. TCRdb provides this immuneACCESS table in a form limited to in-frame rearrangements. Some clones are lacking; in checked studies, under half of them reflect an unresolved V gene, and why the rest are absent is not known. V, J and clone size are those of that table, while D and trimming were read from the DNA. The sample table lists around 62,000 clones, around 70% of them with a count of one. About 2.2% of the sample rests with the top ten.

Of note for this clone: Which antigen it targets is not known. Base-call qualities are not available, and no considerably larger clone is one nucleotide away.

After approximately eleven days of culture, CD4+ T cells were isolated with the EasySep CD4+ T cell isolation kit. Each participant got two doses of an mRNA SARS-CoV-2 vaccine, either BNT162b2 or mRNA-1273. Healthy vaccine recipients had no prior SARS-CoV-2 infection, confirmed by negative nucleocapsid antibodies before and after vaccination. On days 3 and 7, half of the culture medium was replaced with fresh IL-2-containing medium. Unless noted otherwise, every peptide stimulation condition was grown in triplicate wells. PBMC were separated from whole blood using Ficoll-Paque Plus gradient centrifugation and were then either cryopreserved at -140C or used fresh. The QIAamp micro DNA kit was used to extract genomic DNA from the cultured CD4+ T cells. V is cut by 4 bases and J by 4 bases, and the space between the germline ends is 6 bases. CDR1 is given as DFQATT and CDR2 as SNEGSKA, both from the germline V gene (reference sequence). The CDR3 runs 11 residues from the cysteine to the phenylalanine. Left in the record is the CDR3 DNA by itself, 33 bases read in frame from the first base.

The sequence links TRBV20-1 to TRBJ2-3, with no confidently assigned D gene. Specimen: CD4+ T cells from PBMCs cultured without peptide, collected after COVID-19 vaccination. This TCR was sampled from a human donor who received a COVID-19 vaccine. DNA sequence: TGCAGTGCTATAAAGGCAGATACGCAGTATTTT. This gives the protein CSAIKADTQYF.